Presented here are 9 T cell receptor beta chains from one specimen sequenced in a study of cytomegalovirus exposure and HLA in healthy donors. The PCR made use of 60 Vbeta and 13 Jbeta primers. The repertoire was sequenced with immunoSEQ multiplex PCR; TCRdb's copy has only in-frame clones and lacks some. This table has around 150,000 clones, approximately 78% appearing once. Sequenced material: PBMCs. Every receptor here comes from a woman aged 30 to 39 in good health and CMV-seropositive.

The genes are TRBV30 and TRBJ1-4; D call uncertain. The germline V and J ends were trimmed by 0 bases and 0 bases, with 11 bases remaining between them. Germline-derived CDR1 and CDR2 are GTSNPN and SVGIG (reference sequence). The CDR3 covers 16 residues. The chain's CDR3 is CAWSVGKRTTNEKLFF. For the CDR3, the DNA is TGTGCCTGGAGTGTGGGCAAGAGAACAACTAATGAAAAACTGTTTTTT.

V is TRBV10-3 and J is TRBJ2-1, with TRBD1 matching 8 bases. CDR3 size: 13 residues. Germline CDR1 is ENHRY and CDR2 is SYGVKD. The junction had 4 bases not matched to a gene; V was cut back by 6 bases and J by 6 bases. CDR3 nucleotides: TGTGCCATCAGGGGGACAGGCCTCAATGAGCAGTTCTTC. Protein product: CAIRGTGLNEQFF.

As to this clone: The junction and the germline gene differ at one end; a read error may be behind it. The sample holds other DNA sequences that translate to the same CDR3. The rearrangement links TRBV13 to TRBJ2-3, with D unresolved. CDR3 length: 12 residues. CDR1 and CDR2 from the germline V gene are PRHDT and FYEKMQ (reference sequence). CDR3 in amino acids: CASSFGSDTQYF. DNA for the CDR3: TGTGCCAGCAGCTTCGGGTCCGATACGCAATATTTT.

A few counts support this clone. The chain carries TRBV25-1 and TRBJ2-7, with a tentative D call TRBD1 (5 bases). Trimming shortened V by 2 bases and J by 6 bases, and 17 bases separated the two germline ends. The CDR3 has 15 residues. Germline CDR1 MGHDK, CDR2 SYGVNS. The DNA of the CDR3 is TGTGCCAGCAGTGAAGAAGGGCAGGGAAAAGGCGAGCAGTACTTC. It is translated as CASSEEGQGKGEQYF.

The rearrangement links TRBV28 to TRBJ1-2, with 8 bases identical to TRBD1. CDR3 length equals 15 residues. The germline V gene encodes CDR1 MDHEN and CDR2 SYDVKM. V shed 5 bases and J 5 bases; nucleotides not matched to a gene: 10. The CDR3 loop is CASSPRQGYWYGYTF. Here the CDR3 DNA reads TGTGCCAGCAGTCCCAGACAGGGGTATTGGTATGGCTACACCTTC.

The chain links TRBV5-1 to TRBJ2-5; 14 bases line up with TRBD2. With 4 bases clipped from V and 5 bases from J, the junction kept 4 bases outside the gene matches. The CDR3 sequence is 15 residues long. Per germline, CDR1 SGHRS and CDR2 YFSETQ. For the CDR3, the DNA is TGCGCCAGCAGCAGACTAGCGGGGGGGCAGGAGACCCAGTACTTC. It specifies CASSRLAGGQETQYF.

The chain links TRBV7-6 to TRBJ2-3; 8 bases are shared with TRBD2. In germline, CDR1 is SGHVS, CDR2 FNYEAQ. J lost 5 bases, V lost 2 bases, and 6 bases had no gene match. The CDR3 spans 15 residues. CDR3 residues: CASSLYIGGVDTQYF. In nucleotides, the CDR3 is TGTGCCAGCAGCTTATACATCGGGGGGGTAGATACGCAGTATTTT. The variable domain in full, completed from reference TRBV7-6 and TRBJ2-3, reads GAGVSQSPRYKVTKRGQDVALRCDPISGHVSLYWYRQALGQGPEFLTYFNYEAQQDKSGLPNDRFSAERPEGSISTLTIQRTEQRDSAMYRCASSLYIGGVDTQYFGPGTRLTVL.

The V gene is TRBV23-1, the J gene TRBJ2-3, with a possible D match to TRBD2 (6 bases). TRBV23-1 is assigned to the ORF class and has an uncertain function. Trimming took off 10 bases at V and 0 bases at J, with 17 bases between the two ends. The CDR3 length is 15 residues. The CDR3 region has the DNA TGCGCCACCGATTTTCGGGGGACTAGCACAGATACGCAGTATTTT. This codes for CATDFRGTSTDTQYF.

The V and J genes are TRBV2 and TRBJ2-7; 9 nucleotides line up with TRBD1. V lost 2 bases and J lost 3; bases outside the gene matches: 8. The germline V gene encodes CDR1 SNHLY and CDR2 FYNNEI. The CDR3 extends over 16 amino acids. CDR3 DNA: TGTGCCAGCAGTGAAACGGGACAGGGTTATTACTACGAGCAGTACTTC. Amino acids: CASSETGQGYYYEQYF.